This entry lists 29 T cell receptor beta chains sequenced from one sample in a study of CD8 T cells in ankylosing spondylitis listed by TCRdb under 2017. Libraries were constructed by 5' RACE. The sample was run on an Illumina HiSeq 2500. The raw public data were reprocessed by TCRdb itself: fastp quality trimming at Q25, MiXCR clonotype calling, in-frame beta chains only. Entries that share a CDR3 protein sequence are merged under the most common genes and DNA. The sample has around 180,000 distinct CDR3 sequences on record, roughly 18% of them singletons. Roughly 4.5% of the sample rests with the top ten. Sequenced: blood, either unsorted or a sorted T cell fraction (not recorded which). The receptors here all came from a male donor aged 10-30 years with ankylosing spondylitis or in good health (not recorded which). Donor details come from another sample of the same person, matched by shared clones.

This chain uses TRBV20-1 with TRBJ2-7; D is possibly TRBD1 (5 bases). The CDR3 is 15 amino acids. Trimming removed 0 bases from V and 3 bases from J, with 15 bases in between. The germline CDR1 and CDR2 sequences are DFQATT and SNEGSKA (reference sequence). The CDR3 here is CSARDTTDPRYEQYF. The CDR3 nucleotides read TGCAGTGCTAGAGACACGACAGATCCTCGCTACGAGCAGTACTTC.

The genes are TRBV29-1 and TRBJ2-3; unclear D gene. CDR1 SQVTM and CDR2 ANQGSEA come from the germline V gene. The CDR3 sequence is 13 residues long. V lost 4 bases and J 5 bases, leaving 13 bases between the germline ends. CDR3 amino acids: CSVGDGIGDTQYF. The CDR3 DNA follows: TGCAGCGTTGGGGATGGTATAGGAGATACGCAGTATTTT.

This clonotype was detected ten times or more. This chain connects TRBV28 to TRBJ2-7, with D hard to call. V lost 2 bases and J 0 bases, leaving 8 bases between the germline ends. The CDR3 runs to 14 residues. In germline, CDR1 is MDHEN, CDR2 SYDVKM. CDR3 residues: CASSLPPTSYEQYF. The DNA of the CDR3 is TGTGCCAGCAGTTTACCCCCCACCTCCTACGAGCAGTACTTC.

This clonotype was counted ten times or more. The chain joins TRBV18 to TRBJ2-2; TRBD2 matches 11 bases. The CDR3 extends over 16 amino acids. V shed 3 bases and J 6 bases; nucleotides not matched to a gene: 6. CDR1 is KGHSH, CDR2 LQKENI, per germline. The CDR3 sequence: CASSPSLAGVSGELFF. CDR3 DNA sequence: TGTGCCAGCTCACCTTCACTAGCGGGAGTGTCCGGGGAGCTGTTTTTT.

This clonotype was counted ten times or more. The chain couples TRBV27 to TRBJ2-7; 7 bases fit TRBD1. Germline assignment: CDR1 MNHEY and CDR2 SMNVEV (reference sequence). With 5 bases clipped from V and 5 bases from J, the junction kept 12 bases outside the gene matches. This CDR3 comprises 15 residues. The CDR3 coding sequence is TGTGCCAGCAGTCTCACAGGGGCGGTGCTAGACGAGCAGTACGTC. Translated, it gives CASSLTGAVLDEQYV.

Ten or more counts support this clonotype. The chain carries TRBV5-1 and TRBJ2-2; 8 positions match TRBD2. V lost 4 bases, J lost 6 bases, and 8 bases stayed unmatched. Germline CDR1 and CDR2: SGHRS and YFSETQ. The CDR3 is 15 residues long. The CDR3 loop reads CASSGGTSVPGELFF. The CDR3, as DNA: TGCGCCAGCAGCGGCGGGACTAGTGTGCCCGGGGAGCTGTTTTTT.

This clonotype has at least ten counts. The rearrangement uses TRBV5-1 and TRBJ1-1; a possible D gene is TRBD1 (6 bases). Germline V lookup: CDR1 SGHRS, CDR2 YFSETQ. V lost 5 bases and J lost 0, with 20 bases in between. CDR3 length: 17 amino acids. CDR3: CASRPAGQLLMNTEAFF. CDR3 nucleotides: TGCGCCAGCAGGCCCGCGGGACAACTACTTATGAACACTGAAGCTTTCTTT.

This clonotype was detected many times. This chain joins TRBV10-3 and TRBJ1-4; weak D call: TRBD1 (5 bases). V lost 3 bases, J lost 2 bases, and 13 bases lay in between. The CDR3 is 16 amino acids. CDR1 is ENHRY and CDR2 is SYGVKD in the germline V gene. As DNA, the CDR3 is TGTGCCATCAGTGAAACAGGCACCTCGACTAATGAAAAACTGTTTTTT. As protein: CAISETGTSTNEKLFF.

Many counts were recorded for this clonotype. The chain carries TRBV5-1 and TRBJ2-7; 7 bases align to TRBD1. Germline V gene data show CDR1 as SGHRS and CDR2 as YFSETQ. This CDR3 is built from 14 residues. Losses at the gene ends were 2 bases for V and 2 bases for J; bases not matched to a gene: 4. The CDR3 loop reads CASSFRQGPYEQYF. CDR3 nucleotide sequence: TGCGCCAGCAGCTTCAGACAGGGACCCTACGAGCAGTACTTC.

This clonotype was counted ten times or more. The chain recombines TRBV5-4 with TRBJ2-5; no firm D call. Germline values: CDR1 SGHNT, CDR2 YYREEE (reference sequence). The CDR3 consists of 15 residues. V lost 0 bases and J 2 bases, leaving 11 bases between the germline ends. The chain's CDR3 is CASSLVFLGQETQYF. The CDR3 DNA reads as TGTGCCAGCAGCTTGGTGTTTCTGGGACAAGAGACCCAGTACTTC.

This chain links TRBV6-5 with TRBJ1-2; TRBD1 aligns across 10 bases. CDR3 size: 14 residues. Trimming cost V 2 bases and J 5 bases; bases outside gene matches: 2. The germline V gene has CDR1 MNHEY and CDR2 SVGAGI. CDR3: CASSYRDRGYGYTF. CDR3 nucleotide sequence: TGTGCCAGCAGTTACAGGGACAGGGGTTATGGCTACACCTTC.

There are many counts of this clonotype. This rearrangement joins TRBV5-1 to TRBJ2-6; the D gene is possibly TRBD1 (5 bases). Trimming pared 1 base from V and 2 bases from J, leaving 16 bases between. This CDR3 comprises 18 residues. The germline CDR1 and CDR2 sequences are SGHRS and YFSETQ. CDR3 DNA sequence: TGCGCCAGCAGCTTGAGTCCCGGAGTGGGGCCTGGGGCCAACGTCCTGACTTTC. The encoded protein is CASSLSPGVGPGANVLTF. The full variable domain, in which reference TRBV5-1 and TRBJ2-6 provide the parts outside the CDR3, is KAGVTQTPRYLIKTRGQQVTLSCSPISGHRSVSWYQQTPGQGLQFLFEYFSETQRNKGNFPGRFSGRQFSNSRSEMNVSTLELGDSALYLCASSLSPGVGPGANVLTFGAGSRLTVL.

In regard to this clonotype: Compared with germline, one end of the junction differs, possibly owing to a read error. The genes are TRBV25-1 and TRBJ2-7, with 7 bases fitting TRBD2. CDR1 and CDR2 (germline): MGHDK, SYGVNS. The CDR3 runs to 14 residues. The CDR3 DNA is TGTGCCAGCAGTGCGGGGGACCGGGACTACGGGCAGTACTTC. Residues: CASSAGDRDYGQYF.

The table lists this clonotype with a few counts. V and J are TRBV12-3 or TRBV12-4 and TRBJ2-2; D gene unclear. Trimming took 6 bases from V and 6 from J, leaving 8 bases between them. The CDR3 is 12 residues long. This CDR3 reads CASSHSAGELFF. The CDR3 DNA sequence: TGTGCCAGCAGCCACAGCGCCGGGGAGCTGTTTTTT.

As DNA, the CDR3 is TGTGCCAGCAGACAGCAGGAGGGGCCAGCCTACGAGCAGTACTTC. Translation gives CASRQQEGPAYEQYF. This sequence joins TRBV25-1 and TRBJ2-7, with D perhaps matching TRBD2 (6 bases). The length of the CDR3 is 15 residues. Trimming took off 6 bases at V and 2 bases at J, with 17 bases between the two ends. Germline assignment: CDR1 MGHDK and CDR2 SYGVNS.

The genes are TRBV7-6 and TRBJ2-3, with 8 bases that match TRBD2. CDR3 size: 16 residues. With 0 bases clipped from V and 9 bases from J, the junction kept 11 bases outside the gene matches. Germline loops: CDR1 SGHVS, CDR2 FNYEAQ. The CDR3 protein is CASSLAAGAGRGTQYF. The CDR3 bases are TGTGCCAGCAGCTTAGCGGCGGGAGCCGGGAGGGGGACGCAGTATTTT. The full variable domain, completed using reference TRBV7-6 and TRBJ2-3, is GAGVSQSPRYKVTKRGQDVALRCDPISGHVSLYWYRQALGQGPEFLTYFNYEAQQDKSGLPNDRFSAERPEGSISTLTIQRTEQRDSAMYRCASSLAAGAGRGTQYFGPGTRLTVL.

The chain recombines TRBV20-1 with TRBJ2-1; D possibly matches TRBD1 or TRBD2 (7 bases each). The ends were cut back, 6 bases at V and 9 bases at J, with 18 bases in the middle. The germline gives CDR1 DFQATT, CDR2 SNEGSKA (reference sequence). The CDR3 is 13 amino acids. The CDR3 DNA is TGCAGTGCCAGCGGGACAGTGGGCAGTGAGCAGTTCTTC. Translation gives CSASGTVGSEQFF.

The rearrangement uses TRBV29-1 and TRBJ2-1, with D unresolved. V lost 6 bases, J lost 4 bases, and 7 bases lay in between. The CDR3 runs 11 residues. Germline CDR1 reads SQVTM; CDR2 reads ANQGSEA. The CDR3 sequence: CSVLYYNEQFF. DNA for the CDR3: TGCAGCGTCCTGTATTACAATGAGCAGTTCTTC.

This clonotype was recorded at least ten times. The V call is TRBV12-3 or TRBV12-4, the J call TRBJ2-1; tentatively, D is TRBD1 or TRBD2 (5 bases each). The CDR3 is 14 residues long. V gave up 4 bases and J gave up 8 bases, with 15 bases separating them. This chain's CDR3 is CASSWLATTDEQFF. CDR3 DNA sequence: TGTGCCAGCAGTTGGCTAGCAACGACAGATGAGCAGTTCTTC.

The sample holds many counts of this clonotype. The chain has TRBV7-6 and TRBJ1-4, with TRBD1 matching 8 bases. The CDR3 extends over 15 amino acids. V lost 1 base to trimming and J lost 12 bases; unmatched junction nucleotides: 10. CDR1 and CDR2 from the germline V gene are SGHVS and FNYEAQ. CDR3 sequence: CASSLGGQATRELFF. The CDR3 DNA follows: TGTGCCAGCAGCTTAGGGGGACAGGCGACGAGGGAACTGTTTTTT.

This clonotype came up many times. The chain joins TRBV5-5 to TRBJ2-3; 8 bases agree with TRBD2. J gave up 2 bases and V 1 base, and 6 bases lay outside the gene matches. This CDR3 is 16 amino acids long. Germline CDR1 SGHKS, CDR2 YYEKEE (reference sequence). In DNA form, the CDR3 reads TGTGCCAGCAGCTTGAGGACTAGCTCTTACACAGATACGCAGTATTTT. Translated: CASSLRTSSYTDTQYF.

There are many counts of this clonotype. In DNA, the CDR3 is TGTGCCAGCAGTCCCCTCGGACAGGGCTCAGAGACCCAGTACTTC. This encodes CASSPLGQGSETQYF. The chain employs TRBV27 and TRBJ2-5, with 8 bases aligning to TRBD1. The CDR3 is 15 amino acids. Germline-derived CDR1 and CDR2 are MNHEY and SMNVEV (reference sequence). V lost 5 bases, J lost 4 bases, and 9 bases stayed unmatched.

This clonotype was recorded a few times. The chain joins TRBV14 to TRBJ2-1; D is undetermined. There are 16 residues in the CDR3. Trimming cost V 4 bases and J 2 bases, with 15 bases left between them. CDR1 SGHDN and CDR2 FVKESK come from the germline V gene. The CDR3 region has the DNA TGTGCCAGCAGCCCTCTCATGACACTGACCTACAATGAGCAGTTCTTC. It is translated as CASSPLMTLTYNEQFF. The full variable domain, completed using reference TRBV14 and TRBJ2-1, is EAGVTQFPSHSVIEKGQTVTLRCDPISGHDNLYWYRRVMGKEIKFLLHFVKESKQDESGMPNNRFLAERTGGTYSTLKVQPAELEDSGVYFCASSPLMTLTYNEQFFGPGTRLTVL.

This rearrangement joins TRBV29-1 to TRBJ2-1, with 9 bases fitting TRBD2. The CDR3 has 15 residues. Germline CDR1 reads SQVTM; CDR2 reads ANQGSEA. Trimming at V came to 3 bases and at J to 6 bases, leaving 9 bases not matched to a gene. The CDR3 sequence is CSVEGRREGSNEQFF. The CDR3 DNA reads TGCAGCGTTGAGGGCAGGCGGGAGGGATCCAATGAGCAGTTCTTC.

This clonotype occurred many times. The rearrangement links TRBV20-1 to TRBJ1-1; TRBD1 might be the D (6 bases). CDR3 length: 12 amino acids. V lost 6 bases to trimming and J lost 6 bases, with 14 bases between them. Germline V lookup: CDR1 DFQATT, CDR2 SNEGSKA (reference sequence). CDR3 DNA: TGCAGTGCCCGGAGGGGGACGGCTGAAGCTTTCTTT. As protein: CSARRGTAEAFF.

There are a few counts of this clonotype. The chain recombines TRBV24-1 with TRBJ2-1; D unresolved. Per germline, CDR1 KGHDR and CDR2 SFDVKD. The CDR3 consists of 12 residues. V was trimmed by 1 base and J by 4 bases, leaving 1 base between them. CDR3 residues: CATSDFYNEQFF. CDR3 nucleotides: TGTGCCACCAGTGATTTTTACAATGAGCAGTTCTTC.

The chain has TRBV15 and TRBJ2-1; the D is unclear. V lost 0 bases to trimming and J lost 12 bases, with 9 bases between them. Germline V CDR1 and CDR2: LNHNV, YYDKDF (reference sequence). CDR3 length equals 12 residues. The CDR3 loop reads CATSRESRLQFF. For the CDR3, the DNA is TGTGCCACCAGCAGAGAAAGTCGTCTGCAGTTCTTC.

At least ten counts were recorded for this clonotype. Relative to the germline gene, one junction end is altered; a read error may explain this. The rearrangement links TRBV20-1 to TRBJ2-3; D remains unclear. In germline, CDR1 is DFQATT, CDR2 SNEGSKA (reference sequence). This CDR3 contains 13 residues. CDR3: CSVRPTYGDTQYF. Here the CDR3 DNA reads TGCAGTGTTAGACCTACTTACGGGGATACGCAGTATTTT.

This clonotype was detected many times. The genes are TRBV7-9 and TRBJ2-7; tentatively, D is TRBD1 or TRBD2 (5 bases each). Per the germline V gene, CDR1 is SEHNR and CDR2 is FQNEAQ (reference sequence). V was cut by 3 bases and J by 6 bases, with 15 bases left in between. CDR3 length equals 14 residues. CDR3 DNA sequence: TGTGCCAGCAGCTTGGGGATCGGGGCGGGCGAGCAGTACGTC. Encoded protein: CASSLGIGAGEQYV.